The next 28 T cell receptor beta chains were all read from a single sample in a study of T cell responses to AZD1222 COVID-19 vaccine. Some clones are missing from TCRdb's copy, which holds only in-frame ones; the method was immunoSEQ multiplex PCR. This table holds about 140,000 clones, 80% to 95% found once. Sequenced material: peripheral blood, taken on day 0 of AZD1222 vaccination. The source of these receptors is an adult in good health.

V is TRBV14 and J is TRBJ2-6; no clear D gene. Trimming cost V 4 bases and J 3 bases, with 7 bases left between them. The CDR3 consists of 14 residues. In germline, CDR1 is SGHDN, CDR2 FVKESK. CDR3 bases: TGTGCCAGCAGCCTTTTCTTTGGGGCCAACGTCCTGACTTTC. Translation: CASSLFFGANVLTF.

This chain joins TRBV11-2 and TRBJ2-5, with D possibly being TRBD2 (6 bases). Trimming took off 4 bases at V and 2 bases at J, with 11 bases between the two ends. Germline CDR1 SGHAT, CDR2 FQNNGV. This CDR3 spans 14 amino acids. In nucleotides, the CDR3 is TGTGCCAGCAGCTGGCGGGACGCTCAAGAGACCCAGTACTTC. Its protein is CASSWRDAQETQYF.

The V gene is TRBV27, the J gene TRBJ2-3, with 9 nucleotides matching TRBD1. With V trimmed by 4 bases and J by 2 bases, 4 bases remained unmatched. The V gene's germline CDR1 is MNHEY and CDR2 SMNVEV (reference sequence). The CDR3 loop spans 15 amino acids. CDR3 amino acids: CASSSGQGPTDTQYF. Here the CDR3 DNA reads TGTGCCAGCAGTTCGGGACAGGGCCCCACAGATACGCAGTATTTT.

This chain links TRBV28 with TRBJ1-1; D not resolved. Germline CDR1 is MDHEN and CDR2 is SYDVKM. Trimming cost V 6 bases and J 0 bases, with 14 bases left between them. The CDR3 loop spans 15 amino acids. CDR3 in amino acids: CASRPDIGLNTEAFF. CDR3 nucleotides: TGTGCCAGCAGACCAGACATAGGGCTGAACACTGAAGCTTTCTTT.

CDR3 in amino acids: CASSGRSSGNTIYF. The CDR3 bases are TGTGCCAGCTCGGGGCGGAGCTCTGGAAACACCATATATTTT. The chain uses TRBV18 and TRBJ1-3; D may be TRBD1 (5 bases). V lost 6 bases, J lost 0 bases, and 9 bases lay in between. There are 14 residues in the CDR3. The V gene's germline CDR1 is KGHSH and CDR2 LQKENI.

This clone was found once. The rearrangement links TRBV9 to TRBJ1-6; D is perhaps TRBD1 (6 bases). The V gene lost 3 bases and the J gene lost 5 bases, with 15 bases spanning the gap. There are 16 residues in the CDR3. Germline CDR1 SGDLS, CDR2 YYNGEE. CDR3 in amino acids: CASSAGGGPNNSPLHF. In DNA, the CDR3 is TGTGCCAGCAGCGCCGGTGGGGGGCCTAATAATTCACCCCTCCACTTT.

This clone was detected only once. This rearrangement joins TRBV6-5 to TRBJ1-5; D is ambiguous. The V end lost 0 bases, the J end lost 6 bases, and 9 bases lay between the germline ends. Germline V lookup: CDR1 MNHEY, CDR2 SVGAGI. The CDR3 covers 14 residues. The CDR3 DNA reads TGTGCCAGCAGTTACTCGAGGGTTGGTCAGCCCCAGCATTTT. Translation: CASSYSRVGQPQHF.

The CDR3 region is CASSDWQGAYNEQFF. The CDR3 region has the DNA TGTGCCAGCAGTGACTGGCAGGGAGCCTACAATGAGCAGTTCTTC. This chain connects TRBV2 to TRBJ2-1; D may match TRBD1 or TRBD2 (5 bases each). The CDR3 runs to 15 residues. The V gene lost 3 bases and the J gene lost 2 bases, with 11 bases spanning the gap. Per germline, CDR1 SNHLY and CDR2 FYNNEI.

The chain uses TRBV5-6 and TRBJ2-3; D uncertain. The CDR3 has 15 residues. Trimming pared 2 bases from V and 0 bases from J, leaving 10 bases between. Germline loops: CDR1 SGHDT, CDR2 YYEEEE. Here the CDR3 reads CASSLAGISTDTQYF. The CDR3 DNA is TGTGCCAGCAGCTTAGCTGGGATCAGCACAGATACGCAGTATTTT.

For the CDR3, the DNA is TGTGCCACCAGCAGAGATTTGCAGGAGACCTACAATGAGCAGTTCTTC. Its translation is CATSRDLQETYNEQFF. This sequence joins TRBV15 and TRBJ2-1; no clear D. Trimming pared 0 bases from V and 2 bases from J, leaving 11 bases between. The CDR3 has 16 amino acids. Per germline, CDR1 LNHNV and CDR2 YYDKDF (reference sequence).

The chain has TRBV7-8 and TRBJ2-6, with D perhaps being TRBD1 or TRBD2 (10 bases each). The CDR3 spans 24 residues. Germline V CDR1 and CDR2: SGHVS, FQNEAQ. Trimming removed 5 bases at V and 0 bases at J, with 35 bases between. The DNA for the CDR3 is TGTGCCAGCAGCCGATCGACAGGGGGCTTATTAAGCGGGAGGGCCTACTCTGGGGCCAACGTCCTGACTTTC. It encodes CASSRSTGGLLSGRAYSGANVLTF. Supplemented by reference TRBV7-8 and TRBJ2-6, the full variable domain reads GAGVSQSPRYKVAKRGQDVALRCDPISGHVSLFWYQQALGQGPEFLTYFQNEAQLDKSGLPSDRFFAERPEGSVSTLKIQRTQQEDSAVYLCASSRSTGGLLSGRAYSGANVLTFGAGSRLTVL.

The gene calls are TRBV29-1 and TRBJ2-1; TRBD2 matches 9 bases. This CDR3 spans 16 amino acids. Germline assignment: CDR1 SQVTM and CDR2 ANQGSEA. The V gene end was trimmed by 5 bases and the J gene end by 7 bases; junction bases not matched to a gene: 15. CDR3 nucleotides: TGCAGCGTTCGAATAGCGGGAGCAGGTTTGCTAAATGAGCAGTTCTTC. Its protein product is CSVRIAGAGLLNEQFF.

The V gene is TRBV3-1 (or the pseudogene TRBV3-2), the J gene TRBJ2-7; D remains ambiguous. The CDR3 is 13 residues long. V lost 6 bases and J lost 7, with 16 bases in between. Germline values: CDR1 LGHDT, CDR2 YNNKEL (reference sequence). For the CDR3, the DNA is TGTGCCAGCAGGAGCCCTCTGGCGCTAGAGCAGTACTTC. Its translation: CASRSPLALEQYF.

The chain has TRBV18 and TRBJ2-3; the match to TRBD2 covers 7 bases. CDR1 is KGHSH, CDR2 LQKENI, per germline. V lost 2 bases to trimming and J lost 2 bases; unmatched junction nucleotides: 4. The CDR3 is 15 amino acids. DNA for the CDR3: TGTGCCAGCTCACCATGGACTAGGAACACAGATACGCAGTATTTT. This sequence encodes CASSPWTRNTDTQYF.

The chain joins TRBV6-6 to TRBJ1-2; 8 nucleotides match TRBD1. Unmatched junction bases numbered 6, after V lost 6 bases and J lost 3 bases. This CDR3 contains 14 residues. Germline CDR1 is MNHNY and CDR2 is SVGAGI (reference sequence). The CDR3 region has the DNA TGTGCCAGCAGATGGACAGGGACGGACTATGGCTACACCTTC. As protein: CASRWTGTDYGYTF.

V gene TRBV3-1 (or the pseudogene TRBV3-2) combines with J gene TRBJ1-6; the D is unclear. Germline V gene lookup returns CDR1 LGHDT and CDR2 YNNKEL (reference sequence). Trimming pared 2 bases from V and 5 bases from J, leaving 7 bases between. The CDR3 totals 14 residues. The CDR3 DNA sequence: TGTGCCAGCAGCCAACGAACAGATAATTCACCCCTCCACTTT. This translates into CASSQRTDNSPLHF.

CDR3 nucleotides: TGTGCCAGCTCCCTTTCCGAGACCCAGTACTTC. Translating it yields CASSLSETQYF. The chain carries TRBV4-2 and TRBJ2-5; D not resolved. This CDR3 comprises 11 residues. V shed 8 bases and J shed 5 bases, with 9 bases lying between them. From germline, CDR1 is LGHNA and CDR2 YNFKEQ.

The chain has TRBV7-9 and TRBJ2-7; tentatively, D is TRBD1 (6 bases). Trimming pared 4 bases from V and 0 bases from J, leaving 10 bases between. This CDR3 has 14 residues. CDR1 is SEHNR, CDR2 FQNEAQ, per germline (reference sequence). The CDR3: CASSYGQSSYEQYF. The CDR3 DNA reads TGTGCCAGCAGCTATGGACAGAGCTCCTACGAGCAGTACTTC.

This chain connects TRBV12-3 or TRBV12-4 to TRBJ2-1; tentative D call: TRBD1 (6 bases). V was pared by 6 bases and J by 6 bases, with 12 bases between. CDR3 size: 13 residues. This CDR3 reads CASRKGDLNEQFF. The CDR3 nucleotides are TGTGCCAGCAGAAAGGGGGACCTCAATGAGCAGTTCTTC.

The chain is built from TRBV28 and TRBJ2-1; no definite D call. Trimming removed 1 base from V and 8 bases from J, with 9 bases in between. CDR3 size: 13 residues. Germline lookup yields CDR1 MDHEN and CDR2 SYDVKM. Here the CDR3 reads CASSLLSPDEQFF. CDR3 DNA: TGTGCCAGCAGTTTATTGTCCCCGGATGAGCAGTTCTTC.

The chain employs TRBV19 and TRBJ1-4; D may be TRBD1 (5 bases). The CDR3 has 13 amino acids. V was pared by 3 bases and J by 8 bases, with 10 bases between. Per the germline V gene, CDR1 is LNHDA and CDR2 is SQIVND (reference sequence). CDR3 nucleotides: TGTGCCAGTAGTATGACAGAGACGGAAAAACTGTTTTTT. It codes for CASSMTETEKLFF.

This chain joins TRBV2 and TRBJ1-2, with 7 bases identical to TRBD1. V was pared by 6 bases and J by 7 bases, with 8 bases of the junction left unmatched. CDR1 is SNHLY, CDR2 FYNNEI, per germline. The CDR3 is made up of 13 amino acids. The DNA for the CDR3 is TGTGCCAGCAGAGACAGGGCTTCGGGTGGCTACACCTTC. Its protein product is CASRDRASGGYTF.

The CDR3 DNA is TGTGCCAGCAGTTACTCTCCCGCGGCTTTCCAAGAGACCCAGTACTTC. Translating it yields CASSYSPAAFQETQYF. The chain uses TRBV6-6 and TRBJ2-5; D not certain. CDR3 length equals 16 residues. V lost 0 bases to trimming and J lost 1 base, with 12 bases between them. The V gene's germline CDR1 is MNHNY and CDR2 SVGAGI (reference sequence).

The chain links TRBV28 to TRBJ1-1; 8 bases map to TRBD1. Germline V gene data show CDR1 as MDHEN and CDR2 as SYDVKM. Trimming took 4 bases from V and 5 from J; bases not matched to a gene: 6. The CDR3 consists of 14 residues. CDR3 residues: CASSSPGGRTEAFF. The CDR3 nucleotides are TGTGCCAGCAGTTCACCAGGGGGCAGAACTGAAGCTTTCTTT.

This sequence joins TRBV3-1 (or the pseudogene TRBV3-2) and TRBJ1-1, with a weak D call TRBD1 (6 bases). V was clipped by 0 bases and J by 1 base, with 12 bases between them. This CDR3 has 16 amino acids. Germline-derived CDR1 and CDR2 are LGHDT and YNNKEL (reference sequence). The CDR3 region is CASSQDWGGANTEAFF. In DNA form, the CDR3 reads TGTGCCAGCAGCCAAGATTGGGGGGGGGCGAACACTGAAGCTTTCTTT.

This chain connects TRBV4-3 to TRBJ2-2, with D perhaps matching TRBD2 (6 bases). The CDR3 runs to 16 residues. Germline V gene data show CDR1 as LGHNA and CDR2 as YSLEER. The ends were cut back, 0 bases at V and 7 bases at J, with 15 bases in the middle. DNA for the CDR3: TGCGCCAGCAGCCAAGACGCTCGGGGGAGTAACGGGGAGCTGTTTTTT. Translation gives CASSQDARGSNGELFF.

V usage is TRBV3-1 (or the pseudogene TRBV3-2) and J usage is TRBJ1-1; D perhaps matches TRBD1 (5 bases). The CDR3 runs to 13 residues. Trimming left V 2 bases short and J 7 bases short, with 11 bases between. Germline V gene data show CDR1 as LGHDT and CDR2 as YNNKEL (reference sequence). The CDR3 region has the DNA TGTGCCAGCAGCCAATGGTTGGGACTTGAAGCTTTCTTT. This gives the protein CASSQWLGLEAFF.

The chain is built from TRBV18 and TRBJ1-2, with 7 positions matching TRBD1. Germline CDR1 and CDR2: KGHSH and LQKENI. The CDR3 extends over 15 amino acids. V gave up 4 bases and J gave up 3 bases; unmatched junction bases: 8. The chain's CDR3 is CASSQPQGDHYGYTF. The CDR3 nucleotides read TGTGCCAGCTCACAACCCCAGGGGGATCACTATGGCTACACCTTC.